Only one count was recorded for the clone carrying this T cell receptor (beta chain). What it binds is not known. This sample was included in a study of identical twins. Study results and caveats: Reduced insertions were recorded for abundant cord blood beta clonotypes, with no such pattern in memory repertoires.

V was cut by 5 bases and J by 4 bases, with 20 bases left in between. Germline lookup yields CDR1 MNHNS and CDR2 SASEGT. This CDR3 has 16 residues. MiXCR, applied by TCRdb to the 5' RACE reads, yields one record per CDR3 protein. The sample shows 550,000 to 700,000 distinct CDR3 sequences, about 20% of them seen only once. A further study also used this sample, focusing on T cells expressing NK-cell markers. From that report: It was from sorted CD3+CD56+NKG2C+, CD3+CD56+NKG2C- and CD3+CD56-NKG2C+ T cells that TCR beta repertoires came. One of eight sequenced donors was HCMV-seronegative; the other seven were seropositive.

The origin of this receptor is a woman aged 18-29 years in good health. Sequenced material: PBMCs. This sequence joins TRBV6-1 and TRBJ1-2; possible D gene TRBD1, 5 bases. CDR3 nucleotides: TGTGCCAGCAGTAAACCCGGATCGACAGACCTCTATGGCTACACCTTC. It is translated as CASSKPGSTDLYGYTF.